This TCR beta chain was sequenced during a study of CD8 T cells in Susac syndrome. Reverse transcription used roughly 0.45 to 1 ug RNA and random hexamers. Using its own MiXCR run on the immunoSEQ multiplex PCR reads, TCRdb lists one record per CDR3 protein. The sample includes 130,000 or so distinct CDR3 sequences, just over 95% of them seen just once. Germline CDR1 and CDR2: SGDLS and YYNGEE. This CDR3 is built from 16 residues. J was trimmed by 9 bases and V by 4 bases; bases with no gene match: 14. CD8+ and CD4+ blood T cells underwent TCR beta sequencing. Negative isolation was used for CD8+ and CD4+ T cells, and FACS enrichment was applied to TEMRA cells.

The sequencing input was CD4+ T cells from PBMCs. The receptor comes from a human donor with Susac syndrome. The chain uses TRBV9 and TRBJ2-1, with TRBD2 identical over 9 bases. CDR3 protein: CASSSRGAGGQGEQFF. CDR3 DNA: TGTGCCAGCAGCTCCCGGGGGGCGGGAGGGCAGGGTGAGCAGTTCTTC.